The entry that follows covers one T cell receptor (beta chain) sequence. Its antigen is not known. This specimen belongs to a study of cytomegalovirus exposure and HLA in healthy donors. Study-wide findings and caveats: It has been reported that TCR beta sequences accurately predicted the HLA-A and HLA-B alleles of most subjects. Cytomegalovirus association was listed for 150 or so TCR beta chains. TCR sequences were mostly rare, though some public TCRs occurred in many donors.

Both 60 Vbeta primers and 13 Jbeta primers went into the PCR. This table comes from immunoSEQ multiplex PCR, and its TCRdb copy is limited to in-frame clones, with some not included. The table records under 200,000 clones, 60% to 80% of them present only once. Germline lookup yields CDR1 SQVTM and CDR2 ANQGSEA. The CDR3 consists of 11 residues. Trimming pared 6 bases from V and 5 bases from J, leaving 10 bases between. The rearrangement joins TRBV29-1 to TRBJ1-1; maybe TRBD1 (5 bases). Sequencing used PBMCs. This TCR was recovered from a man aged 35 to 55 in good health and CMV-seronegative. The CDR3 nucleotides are TGCAGCGTGAGGGGAGGTACTGAAGCTTTCTTT. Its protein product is CSVRGGTEAFF. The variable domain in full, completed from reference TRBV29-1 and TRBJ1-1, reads SAVISQKPSRDICQRGTSLTIQCQVDSQVTMMFWYRQQPGQSLTLIATANQGSEATYESGFVIDKFPISRPNLTFSTLTVSNMSPEDSSIYLCSVRGGTEAFFGQGTRLTVV.